Below, 7 T cell receptor beta chains from the same sample are listed, as sequenced in a study of cytomegalovirus exposure and HLA in healthy donors (dated by TCRdb to 2015 to 2018). The library was prepared using the immunoSEQ multiplex PCR assay. The multiplex PCR relied on a mix of 60 forward primers for TCR Vbeta segments and 13 reverse primers for TCR Jbeta segments. This immuneACCESS table, as held by TCRdb, lists in-frame sequences with V and J called but not all clones. Of the missing ones, under half trace to an unresolved V gene in checked studies; the others have no known cause. This sample comprises 75,000 to 100,000 clones, about 74% of them detected only once. Approximately 2% of the sample lies in the top ten. The sequencing sample was made of PBMCs. These receptors all come from a male donor in good health and CMV-seronegative.

This clone showed up just a few times. The V gene is TRBV18, the J gene TRBJ2-7, with a possible D match to TRBD2 (5 bases). Germline V gene data show CDR1 as KGHSH and CDR2 as LQKENI. The CDR3 covers 13 residues. Trimming cost V 0 bases and J 8 bases, with 11 bases left between them. In DNA, the CDR3 is TGTGCCAGCTCACCACCGACGGGGTATCAGCAGTACTTC. Translating it yields CASSPPTGYQQYF.

This CDR3 is CASSFSFGRQPGKLFF. DNA of the CDR3: TGCGCCAGCAGCTTCAGTTTCGGGAGGCAGCCGGGAAAACTGTTTTTT. This chain joins TRBV5-1 and TRBJ1-4; D is undetermined. The V end lost 2 bases, the J end lost 10 bases, and 21 bases lay between the germline ends. The CDR3 spans 16 residues. Germline V lookup: CDR1 SGHRS, CDR2 YFSETQ.

This chain uses TRBV6-1 with TRBJ2-5; D might be TRBD2 (5 bases). TRBJ2-7 matches the DNA end more closely, so the J call is doubtful. This CDR3 contains 14 residues. Germline V gene lookup returns CDR1 MNHNS and CDR2 SASEGT. The CDR3 nucleotides read TGTGCCAGCAGTGAAGCACAGCGGCACTACGAGCAGTACTTC. Translating gives CASSEAQRHYEQYF.

The chain has TRBV7-9 and TRBJ2-7, with a weak D call TRBD2 (6 bases). V was pared by 3 bases and J by 6 bases, with 6 bases between. The germline CDR1 and CDR2 sequences are SEHNR and FQNEAQ (reference sequence). CDR3 length: 11 amino acids. Written as DNA, the CDR3 is TGTGCCAGCAGCTTTAGCGGCGAGCAGTACTTC. It is translated as CASSFSGEQYF.

This clone was seen more than once but under ten times. The chain links TRBV11-2 to TRBJ2-5; 9 bases fit TRBD2. The V segment lost 4 bases and the J segment 2 bases; nucleotides outside the gene matches: 5. The CDR3 is 15 amino acids. Germline V gene lookup returns CDR1 SGHAT and CDR2 FQNNGV. This CDR3 is CASSWRLAEQETQYF. In DNA form, the CDR3 reads TGTGCCAGCAGCTGGAGACTAGCGGAGCAAGAGACCCAGTACTTC.

The CDR3 sequence: CASSPWEGDTQYF. The CDR3 DNA reads as TGTGCCAGCAGTCCATGGGAGGGGGATACGCAGTATTTT. The chain combines TRBV27 with TRBJ2-3; 7 nucleotides agree with TRBD2. CDR1 and CDR2 (germline): MNHEY, SMNVEV (reference sequence). The CDR3 contains 13 residues. The J segment lost 6 bases and the V segment lost 5 bases, leaving 5 bases of the junction unmatched.

The chain recombines TRBV19 with TRBJ2-7; TRBD1 agrees at 10 bases. The trim removed 9 bases at V and 3 bases at J, leaving 5 bases unmatched. Germline CDR1 is LNHDA and CDR2 is SQIVND (reference sequence). The CDR3 consists of 13 residues. The CDR3 bases are TGTGCCAGCTCCCGGGACAGGGGCTACGAGCAGTACTTC. Its translation: CASSRDRGYEQYF.